The 7 T cell receptor beta chains listed next were all sequenced from one sample in a study of blood T cells in healthy people across ages. Sample-barcoded 5' priming and a J-beta primer mix drove a second PCR of 7 to 11 cycles. One entry per CDR3 protein, called by TCRdb with MiXCR from the 5' RACE reads. The sample holds around 1,100,000 distinct CDR3 sequences, around two fifths seen once. The sample comprised blood. Receptors originate from a man between 18 and 35 years old in good health.

This clonotype showed up just a few times. This sequence joins TRBV20-1 and TRBJ1-5; no firm D call. The V and J ends lost 6 bases and 0 bases respectively, with 9 bases between them. CDR3 length: 13 residues. Germline V CDR1 and CDR2: DFQATT, SNEGSKA (reference sequence). In nucleotides, the CDR3 is TGCAGTGCCGGAATCGGTAGCAATCAGCCCCAGCATTTT. Its translation is CSAGIGSNQPQHF.

V is TRBV29-1 and J is TRBJ2-6; D remains ambiguous. This CDR3 spans 13 amino acids. V shed 5 bases and J shed 2 bases, with 7 bases lying between them. CDR1 and CDR2 from the germline V gene are SQVTM and ANQGSEA. CDR3 protein: CSVFGPGANVLTF. CDR3 DNA: TGCAGCGTTTTTGGGCCTGGGGCCAACGTCCTGACTTTC.

J is TRBJ1-2 and V is TRBV6-5; TRBD1 matches at 7 bases. Unmatched junction bases numbered 9, after V lost 5 bases and J lost 0 bases. CDR1 MNHEY and CDR2 SVGAGI come from the germline V gene. This CDR3 spans 16 amino acids. CDR3 DNA sequence: TGTGCCAGCAGTAAGACCGGGACAGAACCTAACTATGGCTACACCTTC. Amino acids: CASSKTGTEPNYGYTF.

The rearrangement links TRBV28 to TRBJ2-3, with 9 bases that match TRBD2. V shed 7 bases and J 2 bases; nucleotides not matched to a gene: 16. Germline V gives CDR1 MDHEN, CDR2 SYDVKM. The CDR3 runs 18 residues. The CDR3 loop is CASTVNPDSGGVTDTQYF. In DNA form, the CDR3 reads TGTGCCAGCACCGTCAACCCCGATAGCGGGGGAGTCACAGATACGCAGTATTTT.

The chain uses TRBV7-9 and TRBJ2-1, with 8 bases matching TRBD2. This CDR3 has 15 residues. CDR1 is SEHNR and CDR2 is FQNEAQ in the germline V gene (reference sequence). V gave up 4 bases and J gave up 9 bases; unmatched junction bases: 11. CDR3 coding DNA: TGTGCCAGCAGCTCGGTAGCGGGCGGGGGGCTTGAGCAGTTCTTC. It yields the protein CASSSVAGGGLEQFF.

This clonotype was detected a few times. The chain employs TRBV20-1 and TRBJ2-3, with 9 bases fitting TRBD1. The V gene's germline CDR1 is DFQATT and CDR2 SNEGSKA (reference sequence). V shed 6 bases, J shed 4 bases, and the junction held 11 bases outside the gene matches. CDR3 length equals 15 residues. The CDR3 region is CSALSGTGNADTQYF. The CDR3 DNA sequence: TGCAGTGCCCTTTCCGGGACAGGGAACGCAGATACGCAGTATTTT.

This clonotype was seen a few times. This chain connects TRBV20-1 to TRBJ2-1; D assignment may be TRBD1 or TRBD2 (6 bases each). Germline assignment: CDR1 DFQATT and CDR2 SNEGSKA (reference sequence). The V and J ends lost 0 bases and 0 bases respectively, with 12 bases between them. This CDR3 is 16 amino acids long. CDR3 DNA sequence: TGCAGTGCTAGAGATCCGGGGGCGAGCTCCTACAATGAGCAGTTCTTC. Its protein product is CSARDPGASSYNEQFF.